The 18 T cell receptor beta chains reported below all come from one sample, sequenced in a study of blood T cell repertoires in COVID-19. Method: immunoSEQ multiplex PCR; TCRdb's copy keeps in-frame clones and lacks some. Seen here are 60,000 to 80,000 clones, 80% to 90% observed once, and the top ten hold 15% to 20%. The sample comprised peripheral blood. All receptors derive from an older woman with COVID-19, enrolled during active disease.

The V gene is TRBV28, the J gene TRBJ1-1; 8 positions match TRBD1. This CDR3 spans 15 amino acids. The junction had 9 bases not matched to a gene; V was cut back by 4 bases and J by 5 bases. Germline assignment: CDR1 MDHEN and CDR2 SYDVKM. CDR3 in amino acids: CASSSSGQGQTEAFF. The CDR3 DNA is TGTGCCAGCAGTTCCTCCGGACAGGGCCAAACTGAAGCTTTCTTT.

The rearrangement links TRBV24-1 to TRBJ1-2; TRBD1 is a possible D gene (5 bases). This CDR3 region has 14 residues. Trimming shortened V by 5 bases and J by 9 bases, and 18 bases separated the two germline ends. Germline CDR1 KGHDR, CDR2 SFDVKD. The CDR3 DNA is TGTGCCACCAGTGTCAACGACGTCGCAGGGAGCTACACCTTC. Residues: CATSVNDVAGSYTF.

V gene TRBV28 combines with J gene TRBJ2-7, with TRBD2 as a possible D gene (6 bases). CDR3 size: 17 residues. Germline-derived CDR1 and CDR2 are MDHEN and SYDVKM. V dropped 4 bases and J dropped 0 bases, with 19 bases sitting between them. This chain's CDR3 is CASSSLLRVSGSYEQYF. DNA for the CDR3: TGTGCCAGCAGTTCCCTCCTCAGGGTTAGCGGCTCCTACGAGCAGTACTTC.

The chain employs TRBV19 and TRBJ2-7, with 8 bases aligning to TRBD2. CDR1 is LNHDA and CDR2 is SQIVND in the germline V gene (reference sequence). With 3 bases clipped from V and 3 bases from J, the junction kept 1 base outside the gene matches. This CDR3 spans 13 amino acids. CDR3 in DNA: TGTGCCAGTAGTATGAGCGGGAGCTACGAGCAGTACTTC. Encoded protein: CASSMSGSYEQYF.

This clone was detected a few times. For the CDR3, the DNA is TGTGCCAGTAGTACCAAACGGACAGCCCATGGGGGCTACACCTTC. Translated: CASSTKRTAHGGYTF. V and J are TRBV19 and TRBJ1-2, with D possibly TRBD1 on 6 matching bases. Germline loops: CDR1 LNHDA, CDR2 SQIVND (reference sequence). V dropped 4 bases and J dropped 8 bases, with 20 bases sitting between them. CDR3 length equals 15 residues. The full variable domain, rest sourced from reference TRBV19 and TRBJ1-2, is DGGITQSPKYLFRKEGQNVTLSCEQNLNHDAMYWYRQDPGQGLRLIYYSQIVNDFQKGDIAEGYSVSREKKESFPLTVTSAQKNPTAFYLCASSTKRTAHGGYTFGSGTRLTVV.

The chain is built from TRBV9 and TRBJ1-1; D possibly corresponds to TRBD1 (5 bases). Looked up from germline, CDR1 is SGDLS and CDR2 is YYNGEE. With 3 bases removed from V and 4 bases from J, the gap between germline ends came to 22 bases. The CDR3 is made up of 17 amino acids. The CDR3 DNA is TGTGCCAGCAGCGCCCTGGTGTGGGGGGATGGGGTCACTGAAGCTTTCTTT. Translated: CASSALVWGDGVTEAFF. Combining the CDR3 with reference TRBV9 and TRBJ1-1 gives the whole variable domain DSGVTQTPKHLITATGQRVTLRCSPRSGDLSVYWYQQSLDQGLQFLIQYYNGEERAKGNILERFSAQQFPDLHSELNLSSLELGDSALYFCASSALVWGDGVTEAFFGQGTRLTVV.

The gene calls are TRBV5-1 and TRBJ2-5; D is uncertain. The germline V gene has CDR1 SGHRS and CDR2 YFSETQ. V was cut by 4 bases and J by 5 bases, with 9 bases left in between. The CDR3 contains 12 residues. Written as DNA, the CDR3 is TGCGCCAGCAGCAACAAACAGGAGACCCAGTACTTC. It specifies CASSNKQETQYF.

The rearrangement links TRBV28 to TRBJ1-2; unclear D gene. The germline V and J ends were trimmed by 7 bases and 4 bases, with 19 bases remaining between them. CDR3 length: 15 amino acids. Germline CDR1 is MDHEN and CDR2 is SYDVKM. The CDR3 bases are TGTGCCAGCACCCCCTTCGGCCGAGGAGGCTATGGCTACACCTTC. Translation gives CASTPFGRGGYGYTF.

The rearrangement links TRBV6-1 to TRBJ2-1; 12 nucleotides align to TRBD2. CDR3 size: 16 residues. Germline V gives CDR1 MNHNS, CDR2 SASEGT. After removal of 4 bases from V and 7 bases from J, the junction contained 8 bases not matched to a gene. CDR3 sequence: CASSGLAGDIGNEQFF. The DNA for the CDR3 is TGTGCCAGCAGTGGACTAGCGGGAGATATTGGTAATGAGCAGTTCTTC.

This chain connects TRBV24-1 to TRBJ1-5, with TRBD1 matching 10 bases. CDR1 KGHDR and CDR2 SFDVKD come from the germline V gene. The CDR3 runs to 14 residues. Trimming at V came to 9 bases and at J to 4 bases, leaving 5 bases not matched to a gene. For the CDR3, the DNA is TGTGCCACCGCCCCGGGACAGGGGAATCAGCCCCAGCATTTT. It specifies CATAPGQGNQPQHF.

This chain joins TRBV19 and TRBJ2-3; 12 bases map to TRBD2. There are 16 residues in the CDR3. Trimming removed 6 bases from V and 3 bases from J; junction bases left unmatched: 7. Per the germline V gene, CDR1 is LNHDA and CDR2 is SQIVND (reference sequence). This chain's CDR3 is CASSQTSGRGTDTQYF. For the CDR3, the DNA is TGTGCCAGTAGCCAGACTAGCGGGAGAGGGACAGATACGCAGTATTTT.

The rearrangement links TRBV2 to TRBJ1-5; tentative D call: TRBD1 (6 bases). Germline loops: CDR1 SNHLY, CDR2 FYNNEI. This CDR3 spans 14 amino acids. Trimming shortened V by 9 bases and J by 0 bases, and 12 bases separated the two germline ends. The CDR3 region has the DNA TGTGCCAGTCGACAGGCGTTTAGCAATCAGCCCCAGCATTTT. This encodes CASRQAFSNQPQHF.

This sequence joins TRBV30 and TRBJ1-2; 7 nucleotides align to TRBD1. There are 13 residues in the CDR3. Losses at the gene ends were 2 bases for V and 8 bases for J; bases not matched to a gene: 8. The germline V gene encodes CDR1 GTSNPN and CDR2 SVGIG (reference sequence). DNA of the CDR3: TGTGCCTGGAGTTCAACAGGGGCGGGGGGCTACACCTTC. It translates to CAWSSTGAGGYTF.

This chain joins TRBV12-3 or TRBV12-4 and TRBJ2-5, with D unclear. Trimming left V 3 bases short and J 0 bases short, with 5 bases between. CDR3 length: 13 amino acids. CDR3 amino acids: CASSLGHQETQYF. CDR3 coding DNA: TGTGCCAGCAGTTTGGGCCACCAAGAGACCCAGTACTTC.

The J gene is TRBJ1-1, the V gene TRBV7-9, with 10 bases matching TRBD1. The V segment lost 0 bases and the J segment 3 bases; nucleotides outside the gene matches: 7. The CDR3 totals 17 residues. Germline V gene data show CDR1 as SEHNR and CDR2 as FQNEAQ (reference sequence). The CDR3 DNA follows: TGTGCCAGCAGCTTAGCGAGGGACAGGGGAATGGACACTGAAGCTTTCTTT. Encoded protein: CASSLARDRGMDTEAFF.

The rearrangement joins TRBV29-1 to TRBJ1-2; TRBD1 might be the D (6 bases). The ends were cut back, 3 bases at V and 6 bases at J, with 11 bases in the middle. The CDR3 runs 12 residues. CDR1 is SQVTM and CDR2 is ANQGSEA in the germline V gene. This CDR3 reads CSVEAGADGYTF. The CDR3 nucleotides read TGCAGCGTTGAGGCAGGGGCAGATGGCTACACCTTC.

The chain employs TRBV9 and TRBJ2-3; weak D call: TRBD2 (6 bases). Per the germline V gene, CDR1 is SGDLS and CDR2 is YYNGEE. V dropped 1 base and J dropped 11 bases, with 14 bases sitting between them. The CDR3 length is 13 residues. The CDR3 region has the DNA TGTGCCAGCAGCGTATCCAGGAGGGATGGGCAGTATTTT. Residues: CASSVSRRDGQYF. The whole variable domain, remainder taken from reference TRBV9 and TRBJ2-3, is DSGVTQTPKHLITATGQRVTLRCSPRSGDLSVYWYQQSLDQGLQFLIQYYNGEERAKGNILERFSAQQFPDLHSELNLSSLELGDSALYFCASSVSRRDGQYFGPGTRLTVL.

The rearrangement links TRBV30 to TRBJ1-2; unclear D gene. The germline gives CDR1 GTSNPN, CDR2 SVGIG (reference sequence). The CDR3 has 13 amino acids. Trimming left V 7 bases short and J 0 bases short, with 12 bases between. The CDR3: CAFTAVTNYGYTF. The CDR3, as DNA: TGTGCCTTCACAGCTGTTACTAACTATGGCTACACCTTC.